The 15 T cell receptor beta chains in this list originate from one sample, sequenced in a study of shared clonotypes between healthy human individuals. Assay: immunoSEQ multiplex PCR; the TCRdb copy retains only in-frame clones and omits some. The table includes some 1.1 million clones, 70% to 85% detected once. The sample taken for sequencing was memory CD4+ T cells from PBMCs. The subset here: CD45RA-negative fraction. These receptors were obtained from a man aged 18 to 30 in good health. Some clones in this sample may be carry-over from other donors' samples.

The chain combines TRBV5-1 with TRBJ1-5; D is undetermined. The CDR3 is 17 amino acids. Deletions cut 9 bases from V and 5 bases from J, with 27 bases between. Germline loops: CDR1 SGHRS, CDR2 YFSETQ. CDR3 region: CANSDRPAPAEDQPQHF. The DNA for the CDR3 is TGCGCCAACTCCGACCGACCGGCCCCCGCGGAAGATCAGCCCCAGCATTTT.

In its sample, this clone was seen a few times. J is TRBJ2-3 and V is TRBV7-2, with a tentative D call TRBD2 (6 bases). Germline V gives CDR1 SGHTA, CDR2 FQGNSA. The V gene lost 5 bases and the J gene lost 3 bases, with 12 bases spanning the gap. The CDR3 spans 14 residues. This chain's CDR3 is CASSLSTRTDTQYF. The CDR3 nucleotides are TGTGCCAGCAGCCTATCGACTAGAACAGATACGCAGTATTTT.

The rearrangement uses TRBV7-2 and TRBJ1-2; 9 bases fit TRBD1. In germline, CDR1 is SGHTA, CDR2 FQGNSA. Trimming took 1 base from V and 1 from J; bases not matched to a gene: 4. The CDR3 is 16 amino acids. In nucleotides, the CDR3 is TGTGCCAGCAGCTTAGTTCGGGGACAGGGTAACTATGGCTACACCTTC. Translating gives CASSLVRGQGNYGYTF.

J is TRBJ2-7 and V is TRBV6-5; D might be TRBD2 (6 bases). V was pared by 6 bases and J by 6 bases, with 15 bases between. CDR3 length: 13 amino acids. Germline CDR1 reads MNHEY; CDR2 reads SVGAGI. The chain's CDR3 is CASRRGTLTEQYF. DNA of the CDR3: TGTGCCAGCAGACGCGGGACTCTCACCGAGCAGTACTTC.

This chain connects TRBV11-2 to TRBJ2-4; D assignment may be TRBD1 or TRBD2 (5 bases each). Germline CDR1 and CDR2: SGHAT and FQNNGV. The CDR3 contains 16 residues. V was trimmed by 6 bases and J by 1 base, leaving 16 bases between them. The CDR3 loop is CASRDLGATAKNIQYF. As DNA, the CDR3 is TGTGCCAGCAGGGATCTCGGGGCCACTGCCAAAAACATTCAGTACTTC.

The chain employs TRBV7-6 and TRBJ2-7; 10 bases are a match to TRBD1. Germline CDR1 SGHVS, CDR2 FNYEAQ. The CDR3 runs 20 residues. After removal of 0 bases from V and 3 bases from J, the junction contained 17 bases not matched to a gene. The CDR3 spells CASSLAGDRGLAGEYYEQYF. CDR3 DNA sequence: TGTGCCAGCAGCTTAGCTGGAGACAGGGGGCTAGCGGGCGAGTACTACGAGCAGTACTTC.

This clone appeared a few times. With a much larger clone just one base away, this may be a read error. This chain connects TRBV7-2 to TRBJ1-1, with no clear D. Trimming pared 2 bases from V and 1 base from J, leaving 2 bases between. This CDR3 is 12 amino acids long. CDR1 SGHTA and CDR2 FQGNSA come from the germline V gene. The CDR3 is CASSLKNTEAFF. The CDR3 region has the DNA TGTGCCAGCAGCTTAAAGAACACTGAAGCTTTCTTT.

V gene TRBV7-8 combines with J gene TRBJ2-3; no reliable D call. This CDR3 is 15 amino acids long. The germline V and J ends were trimmed by 0 bases and 6 bases, with 13 bases remaining between them. Looked up from germline, CDR1 is SGHVS and CDR2 is FQNEAQ. CDR3 amino acids: CASSLALIGVDTQYF. DNA of the CDR3: TGTGCCAGCAGCTTAGCCCTAATTGGGGTCGATACGCAGTATTTT. Full variable domain (missing parts from reference TRBV7-8 and TRBJ2-3): GAGVSQSPRYKVAKRGQDVALRCDPISGHVSLFWYQQALGQGPEFLTYFQNEAQLDKSGLPSDRFFAERPEGSVSTLKIQRTQQEDSAVYLCASSLALIGVDTQYFGPGTRLTVL.

The CDR3 sequence is CASSQGLAGDTTGELFF. Here the CDR3 DNA reads TGTGCCAGCAGCCAAGGGCTGGCGGGAGATACCACCGGGGAGCTGTTTTTT. The genes are TRBV5-4 and TRBJ2-2; 7 nucleotides agree with TRBD2. In germline, CDR1 is SGHNT, CDR2 YYREEE (reference sequence). The CDR3 covers 17 residues. Trimming at V came to 4 bases and at J to 4 bases, leaving 13 bases not matched to a gene.

The V and J genes are TRBV5-4 and TRBJ1-2, with 7 bases fitting TRBD1. The CDR3 covers 13 residues. Germline V gives CDR1 SGHNT, CDR2 YYREEE (reference sequence). V lost 9 bases to trimming and J lost 8 bases; unmatched junction nucleotides: 13. This CDR3 is CATKPQGLWGYTF. CDR3 nucleotide sequence: TGTGCCACTAAACCACAGGGGTTATGGGGCTACACCTTC.

This sequence joins TRBV7-8 and TRBJ2-6; D unresolved. Trimming left V 0 bases short and J 1 base short, with 4 bases between. CDR1 SGHVS and CDR2 FQNEAQ come from the germline V gene. This CDR3 region has 15 residues. The CDR3 here is CASSLAQSGANVLTF. In DNA, the CDR3 is TGTGCCAGCAGCTTAGCCCAGTCTGGGGCCAACGTCCTGACTTTC.

The rearrangement links TRBV6-6 to TRBJ2-7; 7 nucleotides align to TRBD1. This CDR3 comprises 14 residues. From germline, CDR1 is MNHNY and CDR2 SVGAGI (reference sequence). With 7 bases clipped from V and 2 bases from J, the junction kept 8 bases outside the gene matches. CDR3 bases: TGTGCCAGCAAATCGGGACAGTCGACCTACGAGCAGTACTTC. It yields the protein CASKSGQSTYEQYF.

This clone was seen more than once but under ten times. The J gene is TRBJ2-5, the V gene TRBV15, with D tentatively TRBD2 (6 bases). This CDR3 is built from 17 residues. The ends were cut back, 8 bases at V and 4 bases at J, with 26 bases in the middle. The germline V gene encodes CDR1 LNHNV and CDR2 YYDKDF (reference sequence). The CDR3 DNA reads TGTGCCACCGGGAGACTAGGGCGAGGATCTTTTGGAGAGACCCAGTACTTC. Translated: CATGRLGRGSFGETQYF. The complete variable domain, with remaining parts taken from reference TRBV15 and TRBJ2-5, reads DAMVIQNPRYQVTQFGKPVTLSCSQTLNHNVMYWYQQKSSQAPKLLFHYYDKDFNNEADTPDNFQSRRPNTSFCFLDIRSPGLGDTAMYLCATGRLGRGSFGETQYFGPGTRLLVL.

This chain joins TRBV5-1 and TRBJ2-2, with a tentative D call TRBD2 (6 bases). This CDR3 spans 15 amino acids. CDR1 SGHRS and CDR2 YFSETQ come from the germline V gene. Trimming stripped 7 bases from V and 2 bases from J, with 15 bases between. DNA for the CDR3: TGCGCCAGCTCCGGGGGAGGACTTAACACCGGGGAGCTGTTTTTT. Translation: CASSGGGLNTGELFF. Filled out from reference TRBV5-1 and TRBJ2-2, the complete variable domain reads KAGVTQTPRYLIKTRGQQVTLSCSPISGHRSVSWYQQTPGQGLQFLFEYFSETQRNKGNFPGRFSGRQFSNSRSEMNVSTLELGDSALYLCASSGGGLNTGELFFGEGSRLTVL.

The chain links TRBV2 to TRBJ2-1; D gene unclear. V dropped 6 bases and J dropped 7 bases, with 16 bases sitting between them. Germline CDR1 reads SNHLY; CDR2 reads FYNNEI. This CDR3 is built from 14 residues. The CDR3 spells CASRLSPRINEQFF. The CDR3 DNA reads as TGTGCCAGCAGGCTCTCCCCAAGAATTAATGAGCAGTTCTTC.